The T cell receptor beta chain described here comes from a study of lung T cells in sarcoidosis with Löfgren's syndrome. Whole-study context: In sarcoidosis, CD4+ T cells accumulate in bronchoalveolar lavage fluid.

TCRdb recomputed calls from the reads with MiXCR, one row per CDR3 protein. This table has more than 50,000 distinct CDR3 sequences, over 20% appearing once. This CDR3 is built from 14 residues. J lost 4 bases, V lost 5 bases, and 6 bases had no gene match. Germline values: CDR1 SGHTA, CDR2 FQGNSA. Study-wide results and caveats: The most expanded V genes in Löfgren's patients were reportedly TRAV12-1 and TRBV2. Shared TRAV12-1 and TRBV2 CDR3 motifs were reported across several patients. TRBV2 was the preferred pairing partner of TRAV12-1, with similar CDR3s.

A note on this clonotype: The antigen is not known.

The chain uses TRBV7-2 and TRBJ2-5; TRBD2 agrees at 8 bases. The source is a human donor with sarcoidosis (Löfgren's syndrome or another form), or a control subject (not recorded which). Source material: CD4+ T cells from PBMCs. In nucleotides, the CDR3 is TGTGCCAGCAGCCGCAGCGGGAGTTTAGAGACCCAGTACTTC. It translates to CASSRSGSLETQYF.